Below, 10 T cell receptor beta chains from the same sample are listed, as sequenced in a study of blood T cell repertoires in COVID-19. Some clones are missing from TCRdb's copy, which holds only in-frame ones; the method was immunoSEQ multiplex PCR. The data show 350,000 or so clones, with about nine tenths seen just once and 3% to 4.5% held by the top ten. Sequences were obtained from peripheral blood. The source is an older woman with COVID-19, enrolled during active disease.

This clone was seen once. J is TRBJ2-1 and V is TRBV7-2, with 8 bases aligning to TRBD2. The CDR3 is 16 residues long. The junction had 8 bases not matched to a gene; V was cut back by 5 bases and J by 2 bases. CDR1 is SGHTA and CDR2 is FQGNSA in the germline V gene. The CDR3 sequence is CASSPNSGNTYNEQFF. Written as DNA, the CDR3 is TGTGCCAGCAGCCCAAATAGCGGGAATACCTACAATGAGCAGTTCTTC.

CDR3 DNA sequence: TGTGCCAGCAGCTTAACTCCGGGAATCGGGTCACCCCTCCACTTT. Amino acid sequence: CASSLTPGIGSPLHF. The gene calls are TRBV7-3 and TRBJ1-6; the D is unclear. Germline-derived CDR1 and CDR2 are SGHTA and FQGTGA. Trimming removed 0 bases at V and 10 bases at J, with 13 bases between. The CDR3 loop spans 15 amino acids.

The chain recombines TRBV19 with TRBJ2-3, with no clear D. This CDR3 is built from 15 residues. CDR1 and CDR2 (germline): LNHDA, SQIVND (reference sequence). The V and J ends lost 3 bases and 0 bases respectively, with 10 bases between them. The CDR3 loop is CASSMDQVSTDTQYF. The CDR3 nucleotides read TGTGCCAGTAGTATGGATCAGGTTAGCACAGATACGCAGTATTTT. The complete variable domain, with remaining parts taken from reference TRBV19 and TRBJ2-3, reads DGGITQSPKYLFRKEGQNVTLSCEQNLNHDAMYWYRQDPGQGLRLIYYSQIVNDFQKGDIAEGYSVSREKKESFPLTVTSAQKNPTAFYLCASSMDQVSTDTQYFGPGTRLTVL.

This chain uses TRBV4-1 with TRBJ1-2; the D is unclear. The CDR3 totals 15 residues. Trimming removed 4 bases at V and 0 bases at J, with 12 bases between. Germline V lookup: CDR1 MGHRA, CDR2 YSYEKL. The CDR3 spells CASSPNSDTNYGYTF. The CDR3 DNA sequence: TGCGCCAGCAGCCCTAACAGTGATACTAACTATGGCTACACCTTC.

CDR3 region: CATSDSLDRVQGTQYF. The DNA of the CDR3 is TGTGCCACCAGTGACTCTCTGGACAGGGTCCAAGGTACGCAGTATTTT. This chain joins TRBV24-1 and TRBJ2-3; 8 nucleotides match TRBD1. Germline V gene lookup returns CDR1 KGHDR and CDR2 SFDVKD. The trim removed 4 bases at V and 8 bases at J, leaving 13 bases unmatched. The CDR3 totals 16 residues.

The V and J genes are TRBV3-1 (or the pseudogene TRBV3-2) and TRBJ2-3, with D possibly being TRBD1 (5 bases). Deletions cut 3 bases from V and 5 bases from J, with 18 bases between. Per the germline V gene, CDR1 is LGHDT and CDR2 is YNNKEL (reference sequence). The CDR3 contains 16 residues. CDR3 nucleotide sequence: TGTGCCAGCAGCCAGCTGGGGCAGCCTACTGGAGATACGCAGTATTTT. Protein: CASSQLGQPTGDTQYF.

This sequence joins TRBV12-3 or TRBV12-4 and TRBJ2-2; a weak D match, TRBD2 (6 bases). Trimming removed 7 bases at V and 7 bases at J, with 10 bases between. This CDR3 contains 12 residues. CDR3 coding DNA: TGTGCCAGCACCCTGGGGGGCGGGGAGCTGTTTTTT. Translation gives CASTLGGGELFF.

The chain couples TRBV4-2 to TRBJ2-5, with TRBD1 matching over 8 bases. The V gene's germline CDR1 is LGHNA and CDR2 YNFKEQ. The trim removed 1 base at V and 3 bases at J, leaving 19 bases unmatched. CDR3 length equals 20 residues. The CDR3 DNA reads TGTGCCAGCAGCCAAGGTCCACCGACGCCCGGGAAGACAGGGGAAGAGACCCAGTACTTC. The encoded protein is CASSQGPPTPGKTGEETQYF.

In regard to this clone: This same CDR3 is encoded by further DNA sequences in the sample. V is TRBV5-1 and J is TRBJ2-5, with 11 nucleotides matching TRBD1. J was trimmed by 1 base and V by 0 bases; bases with no gene match: 2. There are 16 residues in the CDR3. Germline V lookup: CDR1 SGHRS, CDR2 YFSETQ. CDR3 sequence (DNA): TGCGCCAGCAGCTTGGTAGGGACAGGGGGCCAAGAGACCCAGTACTTC. Its translation is CASSLVGTGGQETQYF. Full variable domain (rest looked up from reference TRBV5-1 and TRBJ2-5): KAGVTQTPRYLIKTRGQQVTLSCSPISGHRSVSWYQQTPGQGLQFLFEYFSETQRNKGNFPGRFSGRQFSNSRSEMNVSTLELGDSALYLCASSLVGTGGQETQYFGPGTRLLVL.

V gene TRBV9 combines with J gene TRBJ1-3, with 8 bases matching TRBD1. V shed 7 bases and J 0 bases; nucleotides not matched to a gene: 6. Germline V gene data show CDR1 as SGDLS and CDR2 as YYNGEE. This CDR3 is built from 15 residues. The CDR3 region has the DNA TGTGCCAGCTCGAGAACAGGGGGCTCTGGAAACACCATATATTTT. Protein sequence: CASSRTGGSGNTIYF.